The present TCR beta chain was sequenced within a study of blood T cell repertoires in COVID-19. Here immunoSEQ multiplex PCR was the method, and the copy in TCRdb shows in-frame clones only, minus some. The data contain about 200,000 clones, 70% to 90% of them singletons. The CDR3 has 13 residues. CDR1 SGHAT and CDR2 FQDESV come from the germline V gene (reference sequence). J was trimmed by 10 bases and V by 1 base; bases with no gene match: 4. The source is a human donor in a cohort sampled during active COVID-19. The chain has TRBV11-1 and TRBJ2-1; 7 bases agree with TRBD1. Sequencing used peripheral blood. CDR3 sequence (DNA): TGTGCCAGCAGCTTAGGACCCAGGGGGGAGCAGTTCTTC. It encodes CASSLGPRGEQFF.